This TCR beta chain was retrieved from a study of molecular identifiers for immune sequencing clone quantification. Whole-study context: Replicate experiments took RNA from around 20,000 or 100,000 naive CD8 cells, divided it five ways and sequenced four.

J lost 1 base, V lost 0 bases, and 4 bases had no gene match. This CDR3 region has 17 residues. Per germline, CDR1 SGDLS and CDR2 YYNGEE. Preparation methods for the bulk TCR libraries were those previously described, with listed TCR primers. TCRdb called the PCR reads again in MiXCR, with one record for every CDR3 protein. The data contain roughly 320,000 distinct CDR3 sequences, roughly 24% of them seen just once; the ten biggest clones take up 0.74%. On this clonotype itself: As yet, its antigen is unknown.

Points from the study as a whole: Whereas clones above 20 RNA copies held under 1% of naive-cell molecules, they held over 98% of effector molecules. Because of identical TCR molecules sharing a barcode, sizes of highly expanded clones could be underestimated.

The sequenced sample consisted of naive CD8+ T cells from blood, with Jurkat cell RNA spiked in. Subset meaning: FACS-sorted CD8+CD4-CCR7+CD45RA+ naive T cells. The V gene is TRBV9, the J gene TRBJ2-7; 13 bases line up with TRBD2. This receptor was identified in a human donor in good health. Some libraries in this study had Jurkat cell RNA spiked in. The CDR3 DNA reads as TGTGCCAGCAGCGTAGGGACTAGCGGGAGACGGTCCTACGAGCAGTACTTC. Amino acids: CASSVGTSGRRSYEQYF.